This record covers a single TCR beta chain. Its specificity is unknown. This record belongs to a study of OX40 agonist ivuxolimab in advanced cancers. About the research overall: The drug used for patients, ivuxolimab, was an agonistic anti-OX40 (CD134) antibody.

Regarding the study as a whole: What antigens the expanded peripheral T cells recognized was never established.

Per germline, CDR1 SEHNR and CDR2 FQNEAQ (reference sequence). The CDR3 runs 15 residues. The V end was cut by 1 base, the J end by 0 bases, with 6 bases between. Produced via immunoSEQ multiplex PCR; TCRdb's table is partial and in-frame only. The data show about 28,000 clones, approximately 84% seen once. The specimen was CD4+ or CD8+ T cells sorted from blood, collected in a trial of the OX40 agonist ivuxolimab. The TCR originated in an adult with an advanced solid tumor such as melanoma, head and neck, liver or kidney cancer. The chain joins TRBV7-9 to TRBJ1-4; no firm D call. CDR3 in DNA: TGTGCCAGCAGCTTAGAGGTAGCAACTAATGAAAAACTGTTTTTT. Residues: CASSLEVATNEKLFF.